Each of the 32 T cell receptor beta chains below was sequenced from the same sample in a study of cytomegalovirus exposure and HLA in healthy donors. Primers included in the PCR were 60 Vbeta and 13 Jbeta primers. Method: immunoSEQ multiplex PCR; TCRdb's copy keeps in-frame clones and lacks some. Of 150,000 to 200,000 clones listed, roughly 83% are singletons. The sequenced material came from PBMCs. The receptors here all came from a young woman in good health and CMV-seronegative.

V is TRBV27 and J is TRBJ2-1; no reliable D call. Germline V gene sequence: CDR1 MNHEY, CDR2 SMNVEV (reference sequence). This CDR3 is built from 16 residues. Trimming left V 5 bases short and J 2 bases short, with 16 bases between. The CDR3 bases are TGTGCCAGCAGTACTACGACCCGAATGGCCTACAATGAGCAGTTCTTC. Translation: CASSTTTRMAYNEQFF.

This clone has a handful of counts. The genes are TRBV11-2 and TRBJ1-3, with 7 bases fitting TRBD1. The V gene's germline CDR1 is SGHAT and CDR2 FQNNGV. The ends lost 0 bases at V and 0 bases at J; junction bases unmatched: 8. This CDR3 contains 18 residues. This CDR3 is CASSLDFGAGGSGNTIYF. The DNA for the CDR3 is TGTGCCAGCAGCTTAGATTTCGGTGCAGGGGGCTCTGGAAACACCATATATTTT.

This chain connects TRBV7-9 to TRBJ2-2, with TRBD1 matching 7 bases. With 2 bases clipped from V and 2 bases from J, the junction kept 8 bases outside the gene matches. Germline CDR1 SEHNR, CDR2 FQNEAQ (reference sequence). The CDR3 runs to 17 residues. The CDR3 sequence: CASSLISGQRNTGELFF. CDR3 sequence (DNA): TGTGCCAGCAGCTTAATCTCGGGACAGCGAAACACCGGGGAGCTGTTTTTT.

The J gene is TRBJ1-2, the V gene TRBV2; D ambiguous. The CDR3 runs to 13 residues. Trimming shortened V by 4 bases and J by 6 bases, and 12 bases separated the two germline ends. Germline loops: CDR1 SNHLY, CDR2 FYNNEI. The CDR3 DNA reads TGTGCCAGCAGTGTGGAAGGGAGGAATGGCTACACCTTC. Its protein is CASSVEGRNGYTF.

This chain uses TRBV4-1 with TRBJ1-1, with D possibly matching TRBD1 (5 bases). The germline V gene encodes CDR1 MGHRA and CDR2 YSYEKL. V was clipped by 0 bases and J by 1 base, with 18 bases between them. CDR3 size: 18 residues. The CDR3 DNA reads TGCGCCAGCAGCCAAGATCCCCCAGGGTCCTACTGGAACACTGAAGCTTTCTTT. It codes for CASSQDPPGSYWNTEAFF.

This CDR3 reads CASSLSPGQGLRDPNYGYTF. The CDR3 coding sequence is TGTGCCAGCAGCTTATCGCCAGGACAGGGCCTTAGGGATCCTAACTATGGCTACACCTTC. The chain uses TRBV7-6 and TRBJ1-2, with 8 bases aligning to TRBD1. Germline V gives CDR1 SGHVS, CDR2 FNYEAQ. The ends lost 2 bases at V and 0 bases at J; junction bases unmatched: 17. CDR3 length: 20 residues.

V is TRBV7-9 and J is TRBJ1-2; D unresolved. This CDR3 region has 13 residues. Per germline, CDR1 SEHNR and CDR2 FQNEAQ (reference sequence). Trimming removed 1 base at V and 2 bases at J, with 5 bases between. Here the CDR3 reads CASSLGGNYGYTF. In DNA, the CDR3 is TGTGCCAGCAGCTTAGGAGGGAACTATGGCTACACCTTC.

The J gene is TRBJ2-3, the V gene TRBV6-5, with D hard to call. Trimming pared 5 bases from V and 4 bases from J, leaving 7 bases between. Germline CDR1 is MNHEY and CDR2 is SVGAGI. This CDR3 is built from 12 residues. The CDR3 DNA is TGTGCCAGCAGTAATAGCCCAGATACGCAGTATTTT. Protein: CASSNSPDTQYF.

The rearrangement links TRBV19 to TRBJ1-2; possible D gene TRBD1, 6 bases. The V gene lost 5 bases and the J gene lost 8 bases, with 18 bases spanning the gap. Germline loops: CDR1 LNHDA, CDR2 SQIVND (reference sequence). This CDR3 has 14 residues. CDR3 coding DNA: TGTGCCAGTAGTCCCATACCAGGACAGAACGGCTACACCTTC. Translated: CASSPIPGQNGYTF.

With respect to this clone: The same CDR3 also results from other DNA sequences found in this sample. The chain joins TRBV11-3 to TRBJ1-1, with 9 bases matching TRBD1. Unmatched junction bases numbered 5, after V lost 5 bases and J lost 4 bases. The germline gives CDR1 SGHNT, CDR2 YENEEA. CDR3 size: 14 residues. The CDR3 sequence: CASSPSTGGTEAFF. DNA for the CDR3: TGTGCCAGCAGCCCGTCGACAGGGGGCACTGAAGCTTTCTTT.

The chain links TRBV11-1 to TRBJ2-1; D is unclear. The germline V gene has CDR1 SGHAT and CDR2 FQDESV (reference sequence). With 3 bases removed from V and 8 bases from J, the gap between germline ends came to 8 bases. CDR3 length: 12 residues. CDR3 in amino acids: CASSFSSHEQFF. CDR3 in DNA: TGTGCCAGCAGCTTTAGTTCCCATGAGCAGTTCTTC.

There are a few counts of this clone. The CDR3 region has the DNA TGTGCCACCAGCAGAGAGGGCGGGGGGAAAGCTTTCTTT. Encoded protein: CATSREGGGKAFF. The chain recombines TRBV15 with TRBJ1-1, with TRBD1 as a possible D gene (5 bases). The V and J ends lost 0 bases and 9 bases respectively, with 11 bases between them. Germline CDR1 is LNHNV and CDR2 is YYDKDF (reference sequence). CDR3 length: 13 amino acids.

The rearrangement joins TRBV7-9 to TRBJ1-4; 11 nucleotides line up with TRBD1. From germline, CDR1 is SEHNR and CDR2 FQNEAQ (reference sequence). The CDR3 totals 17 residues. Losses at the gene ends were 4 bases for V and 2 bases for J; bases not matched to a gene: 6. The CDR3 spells CASSSRTGGITNEKLFF. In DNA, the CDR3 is TGTGCCAGCAGCTCCCGGACAGGGGGCATCACTAATGAAAAACTGTTTTTT.

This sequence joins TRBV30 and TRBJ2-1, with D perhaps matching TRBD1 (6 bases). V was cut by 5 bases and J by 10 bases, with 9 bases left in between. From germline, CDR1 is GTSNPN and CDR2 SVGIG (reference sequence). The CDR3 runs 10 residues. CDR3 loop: CAWGGQEQFF. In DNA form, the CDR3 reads TGTGCCTGGGGGGGCCAGGAGCAGTTCTTC.

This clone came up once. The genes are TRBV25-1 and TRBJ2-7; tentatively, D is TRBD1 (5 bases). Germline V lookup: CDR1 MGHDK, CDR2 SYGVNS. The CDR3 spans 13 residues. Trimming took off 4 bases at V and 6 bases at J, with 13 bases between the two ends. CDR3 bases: TGTGCCAGCAGTGCAGACAGCCTCTCCGAGCAGTACTTC. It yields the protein CASSADSLSEQYF.

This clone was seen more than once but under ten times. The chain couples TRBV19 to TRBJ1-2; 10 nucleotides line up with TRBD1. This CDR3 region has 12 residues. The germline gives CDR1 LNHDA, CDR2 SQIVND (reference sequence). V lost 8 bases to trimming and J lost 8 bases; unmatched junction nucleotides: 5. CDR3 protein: CASSTGGAGYTF. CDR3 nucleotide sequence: TGTGCCAGTTCGACAGGGGGCGCGGGCTACACCTTC.

The CDR3 DNA sequence: TGTGCCACCAGTCCGAACACGGAGAGCAATCAGCCCCAGCATTTT. This encodes CATSPNTESNQPQHF. The rearrangement joins TRBV15 to TRBJ1-5; D is unresolved. This CDR3 has 15 residues. Germline V gives CDR1 LNHNV, CDR2 YYDKDF (reference sequence). Trimming stripped 6 bases from V and 1 base from J, with 13 bases between.

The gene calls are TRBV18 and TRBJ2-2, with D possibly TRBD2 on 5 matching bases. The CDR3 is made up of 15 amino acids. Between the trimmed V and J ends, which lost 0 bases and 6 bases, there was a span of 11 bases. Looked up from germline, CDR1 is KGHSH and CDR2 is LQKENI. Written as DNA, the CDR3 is TGTGCCAGCTCACCACCGGTCGGGGTGCCCGGGGAGCTGTTTTTT. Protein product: CASSPPVGVPGELFF.

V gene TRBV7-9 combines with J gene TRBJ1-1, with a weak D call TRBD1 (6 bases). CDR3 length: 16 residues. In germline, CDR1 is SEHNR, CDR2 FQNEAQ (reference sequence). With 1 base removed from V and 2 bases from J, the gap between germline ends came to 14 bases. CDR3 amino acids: CASSLGSGTPNTEAFF. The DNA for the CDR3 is TGTGCCAGCAGCTTAGGGTCGGGGACACCCAACACTGAAGCTTTCTTT.

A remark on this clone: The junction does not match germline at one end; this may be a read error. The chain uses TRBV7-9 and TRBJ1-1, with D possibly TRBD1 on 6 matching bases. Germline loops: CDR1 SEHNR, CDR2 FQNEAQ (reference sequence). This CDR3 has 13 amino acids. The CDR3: CSSIAQGSTEAFF. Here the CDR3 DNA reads TGTTCCAGCATCGCGCAGGGGTCCACTGAAGCTTTCTTT.

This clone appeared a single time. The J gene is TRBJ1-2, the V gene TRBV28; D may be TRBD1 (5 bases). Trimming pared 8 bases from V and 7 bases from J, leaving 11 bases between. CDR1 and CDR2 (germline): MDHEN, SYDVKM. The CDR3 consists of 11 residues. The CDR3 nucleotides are TGTGCCAGCGCGACAGCCTTTGGCTACACCTTC. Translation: CASATAFGYTF.

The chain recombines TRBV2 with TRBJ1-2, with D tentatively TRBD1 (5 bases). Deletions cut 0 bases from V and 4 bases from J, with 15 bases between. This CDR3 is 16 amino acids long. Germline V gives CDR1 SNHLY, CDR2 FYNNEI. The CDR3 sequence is CASSEAARGGVYGYTF. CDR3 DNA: TGTGCCAGCAGTGAAGCGGCTAGGGGTGGAGTCTATGGCTACACCTTC. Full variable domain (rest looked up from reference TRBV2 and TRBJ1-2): EPEVTQTPSHQVTQMGQEVILRCVPISNHLYFYWYRQILGQKVEFLVSFYNNEISEKSEIFDDQFSVERPDGSNFTLKIRSTKLEDSAMYFCASSEAARGGVYGYTFGSGTRLTVV.

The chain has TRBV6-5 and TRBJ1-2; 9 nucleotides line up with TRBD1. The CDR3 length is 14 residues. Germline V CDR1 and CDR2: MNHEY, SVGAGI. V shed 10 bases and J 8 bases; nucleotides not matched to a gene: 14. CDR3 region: CATTLHDRGTGYTF. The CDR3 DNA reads TGTGCCACGACACTCCACGACAGGGGGACGGGCTACACCTTC.

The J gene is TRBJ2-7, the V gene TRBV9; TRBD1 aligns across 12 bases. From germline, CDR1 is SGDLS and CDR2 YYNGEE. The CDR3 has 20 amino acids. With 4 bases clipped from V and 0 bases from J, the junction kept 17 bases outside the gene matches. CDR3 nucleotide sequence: TGTGCCAGCAGCTCCAATTGGGGGGGGACAGGGGGCTTCGGCTCCTACGAGCAGTACTTC. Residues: CASSSNWGGTGGFGSYEQYF.

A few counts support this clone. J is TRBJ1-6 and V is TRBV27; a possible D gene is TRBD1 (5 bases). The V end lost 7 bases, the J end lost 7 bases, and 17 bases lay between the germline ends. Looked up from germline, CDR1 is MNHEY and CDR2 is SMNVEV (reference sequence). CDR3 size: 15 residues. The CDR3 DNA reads TGTGCCAGCACCTCCGAGACAGCGGGAAATTCACCCCTCCACTTT. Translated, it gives CASTSETAGNSPLHF.

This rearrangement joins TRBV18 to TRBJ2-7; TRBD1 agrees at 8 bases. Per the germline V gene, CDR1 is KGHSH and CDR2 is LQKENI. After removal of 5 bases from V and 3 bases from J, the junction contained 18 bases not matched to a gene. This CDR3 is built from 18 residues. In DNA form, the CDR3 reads TGTGCCAGCTCATCCCGGGGTAATCGCGGACAGGGCTTCTACGAGCAGTACTTC. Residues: CASSSRGNRGQGFYEQYF.

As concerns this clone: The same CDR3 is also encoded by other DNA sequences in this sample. DNA for the CDR3: TGTGCCAGCCTATCGACAGGGAGGAGCAATCAGCCCCAGCATTTT. Translating it yields CASLSTGRSNQPQHF. This chain connects TRBV19 to TRBJ1-5, with 7 nucleotides matching TRBD1. V dropped 9 bases and J dropped 1; count of bases not matched to a gene: 9. Germline CDR1 is LNHDA and CDR2 is SQIVND (reference sequence). The length of the CDR3 is 15 residues.

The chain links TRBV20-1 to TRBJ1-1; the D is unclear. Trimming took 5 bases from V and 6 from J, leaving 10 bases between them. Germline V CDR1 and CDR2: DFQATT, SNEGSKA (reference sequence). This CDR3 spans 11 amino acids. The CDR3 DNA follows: TGCAGTGCTCGCAGGTACTCTGAAGCTTTCTTT. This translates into CSARRYSEAFF.

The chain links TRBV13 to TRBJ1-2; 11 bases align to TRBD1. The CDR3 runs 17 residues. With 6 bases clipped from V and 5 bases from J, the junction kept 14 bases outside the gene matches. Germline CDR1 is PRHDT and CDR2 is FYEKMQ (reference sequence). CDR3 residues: CASRARGQGAPQYGYTF. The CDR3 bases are TGTGCCAGCAGGGCCCGCGGACAGGGGGCGCCCCAGTATGGCTACACCTTC.

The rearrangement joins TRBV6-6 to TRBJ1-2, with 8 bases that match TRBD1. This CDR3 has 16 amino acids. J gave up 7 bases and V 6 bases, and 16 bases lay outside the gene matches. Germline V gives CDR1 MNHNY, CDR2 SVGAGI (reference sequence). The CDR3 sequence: CASSPQPGQEASGYTF. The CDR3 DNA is TGTGCCAGCAGCCCACAACCGGGACAGGAGGCTTCTGGCTACACCTTC.

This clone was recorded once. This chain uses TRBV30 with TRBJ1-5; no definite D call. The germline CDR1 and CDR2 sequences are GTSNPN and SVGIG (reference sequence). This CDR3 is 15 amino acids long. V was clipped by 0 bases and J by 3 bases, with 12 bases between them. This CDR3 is CAWSVVGQINQPQHF. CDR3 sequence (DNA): TGTGCCTGGAGTGTAGTTGGGCAGATCAATCAGCCCCAGCATTTT.

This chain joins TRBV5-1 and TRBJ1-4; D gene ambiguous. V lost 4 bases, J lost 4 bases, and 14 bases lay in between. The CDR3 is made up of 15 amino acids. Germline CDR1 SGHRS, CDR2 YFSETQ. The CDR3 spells CASSVGVQINEKLFF. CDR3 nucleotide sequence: TGCGCCAGCAGCGTCGGGGTACAAATTAATGAAAAACTGTTTTTT.